These 30 T cell receptor beta chains originate from one sample sequenced in a study of blood T cell repertoires in COVID-19. Some clones are missing from TCRdb's copy, which holds only in-frame ones; the method was immunoSEQ multiplex PCR. The sample lists fewer than 90,000 clones; 75% to 85% were seen once. The sample comprised peripheral blood. These receptor sequences come from a woman of 80 years or more with acute or convalescent COVID-19.

The rearrangement links TRBV28 to TRBJ1-5; no clear D. Germline V gives CDR1 MDHEN, CDR2 SYDVKM. The CDR3 contains 12 residues. V lost 4 bases and J lost 4, with 5 bases in between. The DNA for the CDR3 is TGTGCCAGCAGTTCCCGTAATCAGCCCCAGCATTTT. It translates to CASSSRNQPQHF. Together with reference TRBV28 and TRBJ1-5, the CDR3 gives the full variable domain: DVKVTQSSRYLVKRTGEKVFLECVQDMDHENMFWYRQDPGLGLRLIYFSYDVKMKEKGDIPEGYSVSREKKERFSLILESASTNQTSMYLCASSSRNQPQHFGDGTRLSIL.

The chain recombines TRBV5-8 with TRBJ1-2; 8 nucleotides match TRBD1. The CDR3 runs to 14 residues. V gave up 6 bases and J gave up 8 bases; unmatched junction bases: 12. CDR1 and CDR2 from the germline V gene are SGHTS and YDEGEE. CDR3 coding DNA: TGTGCCAGCACCCGGGGGTTGGACAGGGCAGGCTACACCTTC. Protein sequence: CASTRGLDRAGYTF.

This clone was recorded only once. The V call is TRBV4-1, the J call TRBJ2-6, with TRBD1 matching over 9 bases. The V and J ends lost 0 bases and 1 base, in that order; junction bases with no gene match: 4. The CDR3 has 18 residues. Looked up from germline, CDR1 is MGHRA and CDR2 is YSYEKL. Written as DNA, the CDR3 is TGCGCCAGCAGCCAAGAAACAGGGGGCGCGTCTGGGGCCAACGTCCTGACTTTC. Protein product: CASSQETGGASGANVLTF.

J is TRBJ2-2 and V is TRBV10-1, with a possible D match to TRBD2 (5 bases). This CDR3 is built from 15 residues. Between the trimmed V and J ends, which lost 2 bases and 1 base, there was a span of 8 bases. CDR1 is WNHNN, CDR2 SYGVQD, per germline (reference sequence). CDR3 amino acids: CASSESEGNTGELFF. CDR3 sequence (DNA): TGCGCCAGCAGTGAGAGTGAGGGGAACACCGGGGAGCTGTTTTTT.

In regard to this clone: One end of the junction is discordant with germline, which a read error may explain. The J gene is TRBJ2-7, the V gene TRBV2, with 11 bases matching TRBD2. CDR1 SNHLY and CDR2 FYNNEI come from the germline V gene. The CDR3 totals 13 residues. CDR3 in DNA: TGTGCCAGCATCGTGGCTAGCGGGGGGACCTCGGTCTTC. This encodes CASIVASGGTSVF. The variable domain in full, with the rest retrieved from reference TRBV2 and TRBJ2-7, is EPEVTQTPSHQVTQMGQEVILRCVPISNHLYFYWYRQILGQKVEFLVSFYNNEISEKSEIFDDQFSVERPDGSNFTLKIRSTKLEDSAMYFCASIVASGGTSVFGPGTRLTVT.

The table lists this clone with a count of one. This sequence joins TRBV3-1 (or the pseudogene TRBV3-2) and TRBJ1-1, with D maybe TRBD1 (6 bases). V gave up 3 bases and J gave up 0 bases, with 11 bases separating them. Germline loops: CDR1 LGHDT, CDR2 YNNKEL (reference sequence). This CDR3 spans 15 amino acids. In DNA form, the CDR3 reads TGTGCCAGCAGCCATAGCGGGACAATGAACACTGAAGCTTTCTTT. Translating it yields CASSHSGTMNTEAFF.

This clone was detected ten times or more. The J gene is TRBJ1-5, the V gene TRBV19; D is unresolved. CDR1 and CDR2 from the germline V gene are LNHDA and SQIVND (reference sequence). The CDR3 is made up of 15 amino acids. The germline V and J ends were trimmed by 9 bases and 1 base, with 16 bases remaining between them. The CDR3 DNA is TGTGCCAGCACAAGTACCCCGGGAAGCAATCAGCCCCAGCATTTT. Its protein product is CASTSTPGSNQPQHF.

This chain uses TRBV30 with TRBJ1-4; weak D call: TRBD1 (5 bases). Germline V lookup: CDR1 GTSNPN, CDR2 SVGIG (reference sequence). This CDR3 has 14 residues. V lost 2 bases and J lost 7, with 14 bases in between. The chain's CDR3 is CAWSPLGGGEKLFF. The DNA of the CDR3 is TGTGCCTGGAGTCCCTTGGGCGGGGGTGAAAAACTGTTTTTT.

The J gene is TRBJ2-7, the V gene TRBV3-1 (or the pseudogene TRBV3-2); D is perhaps TRBD2 (6 bases). The length of the CDR3 is 12 residues. V lost 4 bases, J lost 6 bases, and 10 bases lay in between. Germline V gives CDR1 LGHDT, CDR2 YNNKEL (reference sequence). Here the CDR3 DNA reads TGTGCCAGCAGCCTCCGCGGGGTCGAGCAGTACTTC. It encodes CASSLRGVEQYF.

CDR3 in DNA: TGTGCCAGCAGTAGGCCTGCGAGCGGGGATCTTCGCGAGCAGTACTTC. Translating it yields CASSRPASGDLREQYF. J is TRBJ2-7 and V is TRBV3-1 (or the pseudogene TRBV3-2); 7 bases fit TRBD2. Germline CDR1 is LGHDT and CDR2 is YNNKEL (reference sequence). This CDR3 has 16 amino acids. V dropped 6 bases and J dropped 6; count of bases not matched to a gene: 17.

The V and J genes are TRBV25-1 and TRBJ1-4; 9 positions agree with TRBD1. V gave up 3 bases and J gave up 7 bases; unmatched junction bases: 12. From germline, CDR1 is MGHDK and CDR2 SYGVNS. The CDR3 is 17 residues long. The CDR3 DNA is TGTGCCAGCAGTGACCCATCGACAGGGGGATCGGGTGAAAAACTGTTTTTT. Its protein is CASSDPSTGGSGEKLFF.

The chain recombines TRBV19 with TRBJ2-1, with TRBD1 matching over 9 bases. This CDR3 has 13 residues. Germline V CDR1 and CDR2: LNHDA, SQIVND (reference sequence). V trimming: 5 bases; J trimming: 7 bases; junction bases outside the gene matches: 3. CDR3 nucleotides: TGTGCCAGTAGTCGGACAGGGGAGAATGAGCAGTTCTTC. It encodes CASSRTGENEQFF.

This chain uses TRBV5-1 with TRBJ1-4; 7 nucleotides agree with TRBD1. V lost 0 bases, J lost 8 bases, and 7 bases stayed unmatched. CDR1 is SGHRS, CDR2 YFSETQ, per germline. This CDR3 spans 15 amino acids. This chain's CDR3 is CASSLAGTEGEKLFF. For the CDR3, the DNA is TGCGCCAGCAGCTTGGCAGGGACAGAGGGCGAAAAACTGTTTTTT.

This chain joins TRBV7-6 and TRBJ2-1; TRBD2 is a possible D gene (6 bases). Germline V gene sequence: CDR1 SGHVS, CDR2 FNYEAQ. Trimming removed 0 bases at V and 5 bases at J, with 14 bases between. This CDR3 spans 16 amino acids. The CDR3 DNA reads as TGTGCCAGCAGCTTAGCCGGGACTTGGGGGAACAATGAGCAGTTCTTC. This sequence encodes CASSLAGTWGNNEQFF.

V is TRBV7-2 and J is TRBJ2-3; D might be TRBD1 (7 bases). V was shortened by 4 bases and J by 4 bases, with 15 bases between the two germline ends. The CDR3 is made up of 15 amino acids. From germline, CDR1 is SGHTA and CDR2 FQGNSA. CDR3 coding DNA: TGTGCCAGCAGCTCCCAGGGGGGCGAATCAGATACGCAGTATTTT. It is translated as CASSSQGGESDTQYF.

This clone was seen once. The chain has TRBV11-2 and TRBJ2-1, with 15 bases identical to TRBD2. The CDR3 loop spans 15 amino acids. The germline V gene encodes CDR1 SGHAT and CDR2 FQNNGV. With V trimmed by 6 bases and J by 8 bases, 5 bases remained unmatched. The CDR3 bases are TGTGCCAGCAGACGGACTAGCGGGGGGGGCGATGAGCAGTTCTTC. This codes for CASRRTSGGGDEQFF.

The chain links TRBV24-1 to TRBJ2-2, with a weak D call TRBD1 (5 bases). V gave up 5 bases and J gave up 0 bases, with 15 bases separating them. CDR1 is KGHDR and CDR2 is SFDVKD in the germline V gene. The CDR3 is 17 amino acids. The CDR3, as DNA: TGTGCCACCAGTGCCCGGGCTAGGGGCCCGAACACCGGGGAGCTGTTTTTT. Its translation is CATSARARGPNTGELFF.

V and J are TRBV5-5 and TRBJ2-1; TRBD2 is a possible D gene (7 bases). Germline CDR1 is SGHKS and CDR2 is YYEKEE (reference sequence). The CDR3 loop spans 16 amino acids. V was shortened by 0 bases and J by 5 bases, with 15 bases between the two germline ends. Here the CDR3 DNA reads TGTGCCAGCAGCTTGGCCGGCGGGGGCCTTAACAATGAGCAGTTCTTC. Its protein is CASSLAGGGLNNEQFF.

The rearrangement links TRBV30 to TRBJ2-1; 7 bases are shared with TRBD2. Germline trimming cut 2 bases from V and 12 bases from J; bases unmatched to any gene: 4. The CDR3 runs 11 residues. Germline loops: CDR1 GTSNPN, CDR2 SVGIG (reference sequence). Here the CDR3 reads CAWSPRGRQFF. The DNA for the CDR3 is TGTGCCTGGAGTCCCCGCGGGAGGCAGTTCTTC.

This clone was seen a single time. The rearrangement links TRBV19 to TRBJ1-4; a possible D gene is TRBD1 (5 bases). Trimming stripped 3 bases from V and 10 bases from J, with 9 bases between. Germline V gene data show CDR1 as LNHDA and CDR2 as SQIVND (reference sequence). The CDR3 is 12 residues long. This CDR3 reads CASSIRVGKLFF. The DNA for the CDR3 is TGTGCCAGTAGTATCAGGGTTGGAAAACTGTTTTTT. Full variable domain (outside the CDR3, taken from reference TRBV19 and TRBJ1-4): DGGITQSPKYLFRKEGQNVTLSCEQNLNHDAMYWYRQDPGQGLRLIYYSQIVNDFQKGDIAEGYSVSREKKESFPLTVTSAQKNPTAFYLCASSIRVGKLFFGSGTQLSVL.

V gene TRBV7-8 combines with J gene TRBJ2-1; 11 bases line up with TRBD2. The germline V gene encodes CDR1 SGHVS and CDR2 FQNEAQ. Germline trimming cut 5 bases from V and 5 bases from J; bases unmatched to any gene: 5. This CDR3 is 15 amino acids long. In DNA form, the CDR3 reads TGTGCCAGCAGCCAGGGACTAGCGGAACACAATGAGCAGTTCTTC. It is translated as CASSQGLAEHNEQFF. The entire variable domain, with the rest obtained from reference TRBV7-8 and TRBJ2-1, is as follows: GAGVSQSPRYKVAKRGQDVALRCDPISGHVSLFWYQQALGQGPEFLTYFQNEAQLDKSGLPSDRFFAERPEGSVSTLKIQRTQQEDSAVYLCASSQGLAEHNEQFFGPGTRLTVL.

This clone has only a few counts. This sequence joins TRBV15 and TRBJ2-7; 9 bases align to TRBD1. The CDR3 is 16 amino acids. The ends lost 0 bases at V and 2 bases at J; junction bases unmatched: 5. The germline V gene has CDR1 LNHNV and CDR2 YYDKDF (reference sequence). This chain's CDR3 is CATSRDSTGGPYEQYF. The CDR3, as DNA: TGTGCCACCAGCAGAGATTCAACAGGGGGCCCCTACGAGCAGTACTTC.

This clone was recorded only once. The chain is built from TRBV4-1 and TRBJ1-5; 8 positions match TRBD1. CDR1 is MGHRA, CDR2 YSYEKL, per germline. The CDR3 is 17 residues long. Trimming took 1 base from V and 7 from J; bases not matched to a gene: 12. The CDR3, as DNA: TGCGCCAGCAGCCAAGGGTTTCCCAGGGGGCTACGACAGCCCCAGCATTTT. Translating gives CASSQGFPRGLRQPQHF.

This chain links TRBV5-1 with TRBJ2-5, with 11 nucleotides matching TRBD2. CDR3 size: 14 residues. With V trimmed by 4 bases and J by 4 bases, 3 bases remained unmatched. Germline CDR1 is SGHRS and CDR2 is YFSETQ. CDR3 DNA: TGCGCCAGCAGCACCGGACTAGCGGGAGAGACCCAGTACTTC. This translates into CASSTGLAGETQYF.

This chain's CDR3 is CASTGYNSPLHF. The CDR3 bases are TGTGCCAGCACGGGATATAATTCACCCCTCCACTTT. The V call is TRBV2, the J call TRBJ1-6; D is ambiguous. The CDR3 extends over 12 amino acids. Deletions cut 7 bases from V and 4 bases from J, with 5 bases between. Germline CDR1 reads SNHLY; CDR2 reads FYNNEI.

The chain combines TRBV18 with TRBJ1-1; TRBD1 aligns across 9 bases. V shed 3 bases and J 1 base; nucleotides not matched to a gene: 9. The V gene's germline CDR1 is KGHSH and CDR2 LQKENI. There are 17 residues in the CDR3. The CDR3 loop reads CASSPYRGRIGNTEAFF. The DNA of the CDR3 is TGTGCCAGCTCACCGTACAGGGGGCGAATTGGGAACACTGAAGCTTTCTTT. Full variable domain (outside the CDR3, taken from reference TRBV18 and TRBJ1-1): NAGVMQNPRHLVRRRGQEARLRCSPMKGHSHVYWYRQLPEEGLKFMVYLQKENIIDESGMPKERFSAEFPKEGPSILRIQQVVRGDSAAYFCASSPYRGRIGNTEAFFGQGTRLTVV.

This clone was seen repeatedly, ten times or more. CDR3 nucleotide sequence: TGTGCCAGCAGTTCTGTCGGGAAGCAGTACTTC. Translating it yields CASSSVGKQYF. The chain joins TRBV6-5 to TRBJ2-7; D is perhaps TRBD2 (5 bases). V gave up 4 bases and J gave up 8 bases, with 9 bases separating them. Germline values: CDR1 MNHEY, CDR2 SVGAGI. CDR3 length equals 11 residues.

This rearrangement joins TRBV7-2 to TRBJ1-2; D is possibly TRBD1 (5 bases). CDR3 length: 15 amino acids. Trimming stripped 4 bases from V and 5 bases from J, with 17 bases between. The germline V gene has CDR1 SGHTA and CDR2 FQGNSA. The chain's CDR3 is CASSSRQRSGYGYTF. In DNA, the CDR3 is TGTGCCAGCAGCTCAAGACAGAGAAGTGGGTATGGCTACACCTTC. Using reference TRBV7-2 and TRBJ1-2 for the parts outside the CDR3, the full variable domain is GAGVSQSPSNKVTEKGKDVELRCDPISGHTALYWYRQSLGQGLEFLIYFQGNSAPDKSGLPSDRFSAERTGGSVSTLTIQRTQQEDSAVYLCASSSRQRSGYGYTFGSGTRLTVV.

CDR3 region: CATFGSIVNTEAFF. CDR3 in DNA: TGTGCCACCTTCGGGAGTATTGTGAACACTGAAGCTTTCTTT. The gene calls are TRBV28 and TRBJ1-1; D call uncertain. Looked up from germline, CDR1 is MDHEN and CDR2 is SYDVKM. The CDR3 extends over 14 amino acids. V was pared by 10 bases and J by 0 bases, with 15 bases between.

The chain carries TRBV24-1 and TRBJ2-3; 10 bases map to TRBD1. Per germline, CDR1 KGHDR and CDR2 SFDVKD. This CDR3 contains 15 residues. V was pared by 7 bases and J by 1 base, with 4 bases of the junction left unmatched. CDR3 residues: CATSPGTGGTDTQYF. The CDR3 nucleotides are TGTGCCACCAGCCCTGGGACAGGGGGCACAGATACGCAGTATTTT.